The present TCR beta chain was sequenced within a study of T-cell memory formation after mild COVID-19. In the study overall: TCR clusters were largely donor specific.

Trimming took 7 bases from V and 4 from J; bases not matched to a gene: 18. The CDR3 is made up of 18 amino acids. Germline V CDR1 and CDR2: MNHEY, SVGEGT. From 5'RACE with constant-segment primers came TCR alpha and TCR beta cDNA libraries that carried sample barcodes and UMIs. Each CDR3 protein is one row after TCRdb ran MiXCR on the 5' RACE reads. In the table there are tens of thousands of distinct CDR3 sequences, roughly 11% of which are singletons. The study's findings and limits: Clones that shrank (day 15 to 85) were balanced CD4/CD8, whereas later expanders leaned CD4+. Memory from before infection featured some responding clones, which suggests cross-reactive memory joined.

The sample holds many counts of this clonotype. Its antigen is still unknown. The TCR originated in a man aged 18-30 years who had mild COVID-19 (a few samples of this study predate the infection). Cell type and time point are not known. The V call is TRBV6-2 or TRBV6-3, the J call TRBJ2-2; 7 nucleotides agree with TRBD1. The source material was PBMCs or a T cell subset sorted from them (not recorded which). The CDR3 DNA reads TGTGCCAGCAAGGGGGCACAGGGTAGCCCCATGTTCACCGGGGAGCTGTTTTTT. As protein: CASKGAQGSPMFTGELFF.